The 14 T cell receptor beta chains below come from one sample, sequenced in a study of T cell responses to AZD1222 COVID-19 vaccine (dated by TCRdb to the early 2020s). Libraries were built with the immunoSEQ multiplex PCR assay. TCRdb mirrors the immuneACCESS table, restricted to in-frame sequences. Some clones are absent from its copies; in checked studies, under half trace to an unresolved V gene, and the reason for the others is unknown. The sample contains approximately 80,000 clones, roughly nine tenths of them found a single time. The ten largest make up 3.3% of the sample. Reading the label with the study, this specimen's time point is: about 28 days (+/-7) after the second vaccine dose. The sample was peripheral blood, taken 28 days after the second AZD1222 dose. The origin of the receptors is an adult who received the AZD1222 COVID-19 vaccine.

This sequence joins TRBV5-6 and TRBJ1-2; 7 bases align to TRBD1. V was pared by 0 bases and J by 4 bases, with 6 bases of the junction left unmatched. Germline assignment: CDR1 SGHDT and CDR2 YYEEEE. The CDR3 is made up of 15 amino acids. The CDR3 DNA is TGTGCCAGCAGCTTGGGGGGACAGCCGATCTATGGCTACACCTTC. It encodes CASSLGGQPIYGYTF. The variable domain in full, with the rest retrieved from reference TRBV5-6 and TRBJ1-2, is DAGVTQSPTHLIKTRGQQVTLRCSPKSGHDTVSWYQQALGQGPQFIFQYYEEEERQRGNFPDRFSGHQFPNYSSELNVNALLLGDSALYLCASSLGGQPIYGYTFGSGTRLTVV.

This chain connects TRBV3-1 (or the pseudogene TRBV3-2) to TRBJ2-5; possibly TRBD1 for D (5 bases). V was shortened by 4 bases and J by 3 bases, with 12 bases between the two germline ends. The CDR3 is 14 amino acids. Germline V gives CDR1 LGHDT, CDR2 YNNKEL (reference sequence). CDR3 loop: CASSPAGREETQYF. In DNA form, the CDR3 reads TGTGCCAGCAGCCCTGCCGGCAGGGAAGAGACCCAGTACTTC.

This chain links TRBV3-1 (or the pseudogene TRBV3-2) with TRBJ1-4; no firm D call. V lost 0 bases and J lost 7, with 12 bases in between. Germline-derived CDR1 and CDR2 are LGHDT and YNNKEL (reference sequence). The CDR3 extends over 15 amino acids. The CDR3 loop reads CASSQDALTGEKLFF. The CDR3, as DNA: TGTGCCAGCAGCCAAGATGCGCTGACGGGTGAAAAACTGTTTTTT.

This clone was picked up one time. The chain has TRBV14 and TRBJ1-2; 7 nucleotides line up with TRBD1. J lost 6 bases, V lost 0 bases, and 19 bases had no gene match. Germline values: CDR1 SGHDN, CDR2 FVKESK. The length of the CDR3 is 19 residues. The CDR3 reads CASSQESRTTGIELHGYTF. The CDR3 DNA reads TGTGCCAGCAGCCAAGAATCACGGACGACAGGGATAGAACTTCATGGCTACACCTTC.

DNA of the CDR3: TGTGCCAGCAGCCTCGGGGAGGGATGGGTAGATACGCAGTATTTT. It specifies CASSLGEGWVDTQYF. The V and J genes are TRBV7-2 and TRBJ2-3, with 7 bases that match TRBD2. J was trimmed by 5 bases and V by 5 bases; bases with no gene match: 10. Germline CDR1 is SGHTA and CDR2 is FQGNSA. The CDR3 runs to 15 residues.

The V and J genes are TRBV7-2 and TRBJ1-2, with D unclear. The CDR3 has 11 residues. Germline CDR1 reads SGHTA; CDR2 reads FQGNSA. Trimming left V 3 bases short and J 5 bases short, with 4 bases between. The CDR3 here is CASSFFYGYTF. CDR3 sequence (DNA): TGTGCCAGCAGCTTTTTTTATGGCTACACCTTC.

This clone was detected only once. The rearrangement joins TRBV2 to TRBJ1-2; perhaps TRBD1 as D (6 bases). CDR3 length equals 14 residues. In germline, CDR1 is SNHLY, CDR2 FYNNEI. V gave up 8 bases and J gave up 6 bases, with 19 bases separating them. CDR3 bases: TGTGCCAGCCGACTCCAGGGCAGGGGAGATGGCTACACCTTC. It specifies CASRLQGRGDGYTF.

The rearrangement joins TRBV10-2 to TRBJ2-1, with 7 bases lining up with TRBD2. V shed 4 bases, J shed 2 bases, and the junction held 8 bases outside the gene matches. Germline CDR1 WSHSY, CDR2 SAAADI. CDR3 size: 16 residues. DNA of the CDR3: TGCGCCAGCAGTGTTTCGGGGAGGGCCCCCTACAATGAGCAGTTCTTC. Protein sequence: CASSVSGRAPYNEQFF.

The chain uses TRBV3-1 (or the pseudogene TRBV3-2) and TRBJ1-2; D may be TRBD1 (5 bases). Germline V CDR1 and CDR2: LGHDT, YNNKEL (reference sequence). V was shortened by 8 bases and J by 4 bases, with 11 bases between the two germline ends. This CDR3 comprises 12 residues. The CDR3 DNA follows: TGTGCCAGCGGGGGGAGTCGCTATGGCTACACCTTC. Translation gives CASGGSRYGYTF.

The rearrangement uses TRBV4-1 and TRBJ2-5, with TRBD1 as a possible D gene (6 bases). Looked up from germline, CDR1 is MGHRA and CDR2 is YSYEKL. The CDR3 contains 14 residues. V shed 0 bases and J shed 6 bases, with 11 bases lying between them. CDR3 DNA sequence: TGCGCCAGCAGCCAAGAACAGGGTACAAAGACCCAGTACTTC. It codes for CASSQEQGTKTQYF.

V usage is TRBV30 and J usage is TRBJ2-7, with D tentatively TRBD2 (6 bases). The CDR3 spans 12 residues. V was pared by 4 bases and J by 6 bases, with 13 bases between. Germline V lookup: CDR1 GTSNPN, CDR2 SVGIG (reference sequence). CDR3: CAWNRETTEQYF. Written as DNA, the CDR3 is TGTGCCTGGAATCGGGAGACTACCGAGCAGTACTTC.

J is TRBJ1-5 and V is TRBV24-1, with D possibly being TRBD1 (5 bases). The CDR3 sequence is 16 residues long. V dropped 4 bases and J dropped 2 bases, with 14 bases sitting between them. Germline CDR1 and CDR2: KGHDR and SFDVKD. The CDR3 sequence: CATSEAGARGNQPQHF. CDR3 nucleotides: TGTGCCACCAGTGAGGCCGGGGCGCGGGGCAATCAGCCCCAGCATTTT.

The chain couples TRBV7-9 to TRBJ1-6, with TRBD1 as a possible D gene (5 bases). CDR1 is SEHNR, CDR2 FQNEAQ, per germline (reference sequence). The V and J ends lost 7 bases and 5 bases respectively, with 15 bases between them. The CDR3 covers 15 residues. The CDR3 DNA sequence: TGTGCCAGCACCGAACAGGAACGGAATAATTCACCCCTCCACTTT. Translation: CASTEQERNNSPLHF.

The CDR3 sequence: CASRGTGSEKLFF. The CDR3 DNA sequence: TGTGCCAGCAGAGGGACAGGGAGTGAAAAACTGTTTTTT. The chain uses TRBV2 and TRBJ1-4, with TRBD1 matching over 9 bases. Germline CDR1 reads SNHLY; CDR2 reads FYNNEI. Trimming took 6 bases from V and 7 from J; bases not matched to a gene: 3. The CDR3 is 13 residues long.